Listed here are 9 T cell receptor beta chains from one sample, sequenced in a study of blood T cell repertoires in COVID-19. This table comes from immunoSEQ multiplex PCR, and its TCRdb copy is limited to in-frame clones, with some not included. The sample lists roughly 72,000 clones, 60% to 85% occurring once. Sequenced input: peripheral blood. The receptors here all came from a woman aged 80 or over with active or convalescent COVID-19.

This rearrangement joins TRBV24-1 to TRBJ2-2; 8 bases line up with TRBD2. Germline CDR1 reads KGHDR; CDR2 reads SFDVKD. This CDR3 comprises 16 residues. V was pared by 5 bases and J by 7 bases, with 11 bases of the junction left unmatched. This CDR3 is CATSATRREGIGELFF. CDR3 sequence (DNA): TGTGCCACCAGTGCAACTCGTCGGGAGGGTATCGGGGAGCTGTTTTTT.

This clone occurred a few times. The V gene is TRBV27, the J gene TRBJ1-2; D is undetermined. The length of the CDR3 is 16 residues. Germline CDR1 is MNHEY and CDR2 is SMNVEV (reference sequence). V lost 3 bases and J 6 bases, leaving 20 bases between the germline ends. The CDR3 DNA follows: TGTGCCAGCAGTTTCGCGGGAGGGCCCACCCCCCATGGCTACACCTTC. This translates into CASSFAGGPTPHGYTF.

Turning to this clone: The DNA is left out, because the CDR3 cannot be placed on it with certainty; the CDR3 is given as TCRdb lists it. V gene TRBV7-9 combines with J gene TRBJ2-3; the table's TRBD2 call for D was not verified on the DNA. Inclusive of both ends, the CDR3 amounts to 16 amino acids. CDR1 and CDR2 (germline): SEHNR, FQNEAQ (reference sequence). CDR3 protein: CASSFLWGGHTDTQYF.

V gene TRBV6-2 or TRBV6-3 combines with J gene TRBJ1-1; D is ambiguous. The CDR3 consists of 16 residues. Trimming cost V 2 bases and J 5 bases, with 18 bases left between them. Germline CDR1 is MNHEY and CDR2 is SVGEGT. The CDR3 nucleotides are TGTGCCAGCAGTTACCGTCTCGGGGAGCCCGGAACTGAAGCTTTCTTT. Translation gives CASSYRLGEPGTEAFF.

This chain links TRBV11-2 with TRBJ1-5; TRBD1 matches at 8 bases. CDR1 is SGHAT and CDR2 is FQNNGV in the germline V gene. This CDR3 contains 16 residues. Trimming at V came to 4 bases and at J to 2 bases, leaving 7 bases not matched to a gene. CDR3 in DNA: TGTGCCAGCAGCTCCGATAGGGGACAGGGCAATCAGCCCCAGCATTTT. Encoded protein: CASSSDRGQGNQPQHF. The full variable domain, completed using reference TRBV11-2 and TRBJ1-5, is EAGVAQSPRYKIIEKRQSVAFWCNPISGHATLYWYQQILGQGPKLLIQFQNNGVVDDSQLPKDRFSAERLKGVDSTLKIQPAKLEDSAVYLCASSSDRGQGNQPQHFGDGTRLSIL.

J is TRBJ2-1 and V is TRBV27; D may be TRBD1 (7 bases). This CDR3 has 12 residues. Germline V gene lookup returns CDR1 MNHEY and CDR2 SMNVEV (reference sequence). V shed 5 bases and J shed 9 bases, with 11 bases lying between them. CDR3 DNA sequence: TGTGCCAGCAGTACCCAGGGGGGTGAGCAGTTCTTC. Amino acid sequence: CASSTQGGEQFF.

The chain uses TRBV18 and TRBJ2-5, with 8 bases that match TRBD1. Looked up from germline, CDR1 is KGHSH and CDR2 is LQKENI. The CDR3 has 14 amino acids. With V trimmed by 4 bases and J by 5 bases, 6 bases remained unmatched. The CDR3 here is CASSLSDRVETQYF. CDR3 in DNA: TGTGCCAGCTCACTCTCGGACAGGGTCGAGACCCAGTACTTC.

The V gene is TRBV28, the J gene TRBJ1-6, with D tentatively TRBD1 (5 bases). V shed 5 bases and J shed 7 bases, with 15 bases lying between them. The germline V gene has CDR1 MDHEN and CDR2 SYDVKM. This CDR3 is built from 15 residues. DNA for the CDR3: TGTGCCAGCAGTCCCTCGTTGGGGCGAAATTCACCCCTCCACTTT. The encoded protein is CASSPSLGRNSPLHF.

The chain recombines TRBV28 with TRBJ2-1; TRBD2 is a possible D gene (5 bases). The CDR3 covers 12 residues. Trimming stripped 6 bases from V and 13 bases from J, with 16 bases between. CDR1 is MDHEN and CDR2 is SYDVKM in the germline V gene. CDR3 in amino acids: CASSALRREQFF. Here the CDR3 DNA reads TGTGCCAGCAGCGCCCTTCGACGGGAACAGTTCTTC.